This TCR beta chain was obtained from a study of shared clonotypes between healthy human individuals (dated by TCRdb to the early 2020s). With regard to the full study: Two women and a few men aged 18 to 49 years were included in the cohort. Leukapheresis yielded between about 0.94 and 8.9 billion PBMCs per donor. To increase sequencing depth and limit assay-specific biases, TCR repertoire library preparation and sequencing were carried out by different laboratories using diverse techniques. To estimate repertoire size and how much clonotype sharing occurs between individuals, the study deeply sequenced the blood TCR repertoires of five healthy adults. Per donor, three plates each were used for CD4 naive and CD4 memory, two for CD8 naive, and one for CD8 memory. Results and caveats for the whole study, not just this receptor: Sampling was limited to blood, and TCR repertoires in tissue likely differ from TCR repertoires in blood. Clonotypes shared by all four sorted-subset donors showed higher generation probabilities than non-shared clonotypes. Rarefaction of sorted-subset datasets indicated incomplete sequencing despite the large sequencing depth. The genetic and exposure-history diversity represented was limited by the small number of donors. Approximately 5% of naive CD4, 3.5% of naive CD8, approximately 2.2% of memory CD4, and about 0.4% of memory CD8 clonotypes were shared across a few donors. Based on pairwise subsampling, the degree of clonotype sharing among donors was expected to be affected by sequencing depth. Larger estimated clonotype richness was generally found for naive subsets than for memory subsets.

Using the deep immunoSEQ assay, TCR CDR3 regions were amplified from genomic DNA by multiplex PCR. Extracted genomic DNA from each cell subset was distributed evenly across all wells of several immunoSEQ 96-well plates, and each plate was treated as a replicate. Each replicate PCR for sorted subsets received around 0.2 ug genomic DNA, equal to about 30,000 T cell genomes. Purified libraries were quantified with a Qubit 3.0 fluorometer, sized on a Bioanalyzer 2100, and re-quantified with the KAPA Library Quantification kit. Every immunoSEQ 96-well plate was sequenced on a dedicated single-read 150-cycle Illumina NextSeq 550 flow cell. Under the source paper's analysis protocol: The immunoSEQ output contained only junctional sequences without quality scores, so filtering could not match that applied to full-length reads. Sequences were annotated with PyIR, a Python wrapper for IgBLAST v1.9, and V/J genes and CDR3 were assigned using IMGT germline references. Reads were filtered out if the reads had weak V/J assignments (E-value above 1e-6), no CDR3, stop codons, out-of-frame junctions, or ambiguous translated residues. A V3J clonotype was defined by an identical inferred V gene, J gene, and CDR3 amino acid sequence. To compute the percentage overlap between repertoires, the number of shared unique clonotypes was divided by the size of the smaller repertoire. Three approaches were used to assess repertoire richness: RTK rarefaction, the Chao1 estimator, and Recon v2.1 estimates of unobserved clonotypes. Generation probabilities were computed with OLGA for all TCRbeta clonotypes obtained by the gDNA method from several donors. The table was pulled from immuneACCESS by TCRdb, which kept in-frame rearrangements only. Such tables lose some clones; where checked, under half of the loss comes from unresolved V genes, and the rest has no known cause. V, J and clone size reflect that table, while D and trimming were determined from the DNA. The sample table contains over a million clones; only one count was recorded for more than 60% of them. The ten largest clones represent approximately 1.5% of the sample.

In regard to this clone: No antigen is known for it. No much larger clone exists at a distance of one base, and base qualities are not known.

From the cysteine through the phenylalanine, the CDR3 covers 15 amino acids. The kept DNA is CDR3 alone, 45 bases in frame from the first base. Here V drops 4 bases and J drops 6 bases, and the junction holds 3 bases not matched to any gene. The germline V gene sets CDR1 to SGHNT and CDR2 to YENEEA. Healthy HIV-negative adults with no recently reported acute infections or vaccinations were included as donors. All donors were Caucasian adults living in Nashville, Tennessee, USA. Magnetic negative selection was used to enrich CD4+ T cells, after which naive cells were positively selected on CD45RA and the negative fraction became the memory subset. Blood was collected by leukapheresis, and PBMCs were isolated by Ficoll-Histopaque density gradient centrifugation and then cryopreserved in liquid nitrogen vapor phase. Purity and quantity of every magnetically sorted T cell population were checked by analytical flow cytometry. Genomic DNA was isolated from every sorted fraction and measured by UV absorbance on a Nanodrop 2000c.

The sample consisted of memory CD4+ T cells sorted from blood. The cell subset or site label, read with the paper, signifies: CD45RA-negative fraction. The rearranged chain carries TRBV11-3 and TRBJ2-1; 13 middle bases align to TRBD2. The clonotype originates from a young man in good health. The CDR3 reads as follows: CASSSRTSGGNEQFF. The nucleotide sequence reads as follows: TGTGCCAGCAGCTCCCGGACTAGCGGGGGCAATGAGCAGTTCTTC. Here the CDR3 is joined to the reference TRBV11-3 and TRBJ2-1 genes, and the full variable domain is: EAGVVQSPRYKIIEKKQPVAFWCNPISGHNTLYWYLQNLGQGPELLIRYENEEAVDDSQLPKDRFSAERLKGVDSTLKIQPAELGDSAVYLCASSSRTSGGNEQFFGPGTRLTVL.